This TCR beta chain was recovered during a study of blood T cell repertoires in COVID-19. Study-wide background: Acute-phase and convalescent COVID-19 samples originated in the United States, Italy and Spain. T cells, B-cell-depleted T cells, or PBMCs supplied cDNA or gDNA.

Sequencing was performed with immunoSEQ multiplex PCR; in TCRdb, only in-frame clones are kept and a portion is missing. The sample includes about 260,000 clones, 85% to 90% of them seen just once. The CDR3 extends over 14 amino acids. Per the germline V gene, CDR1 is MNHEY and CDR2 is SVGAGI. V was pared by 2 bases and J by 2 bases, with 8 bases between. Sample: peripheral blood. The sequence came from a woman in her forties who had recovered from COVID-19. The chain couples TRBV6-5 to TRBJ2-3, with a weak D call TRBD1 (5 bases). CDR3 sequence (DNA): TGTGCCAGCAGTTACGGGGCGTACACAGATACGCAGTATTTT. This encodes CASSYGAYTDTQYF.